The clone carrying this T cell receptor beta chain was recorded at least ten times. Trimming removed 7 bases from V and 1 base from J, with 13 bases in between. The germline V gene encodes CDR1 DFQATT and CDR2 SNEGSKA (reference sequence). This CDR3 is built from 13 residues. The data derive from a study of Graves' ophthalmopathy and Graves' hyperthyroidism. Beta-chain TCR CDR3 regions were amplified from RNA transcripts. Investigators did first-round RT-PCR with HTBI primers, then second-round multiplex PCR. In TCRdb, the multiplex PCR reads were re-called with MiXCR into one record per CDR3 protein. The table records about 370,000 distinct CDR3 sequences, about a sixth of them present only once.

The specimen was peripheral blood. The TCR was taken from an adult woman with stable Graves' hyperthyroidism. The chain carries TRBV20-1 and TRBJ1-1; perhaps TRBD1 as D (6 bases). The CDR3 bases are TGCAGTGAAGGCGGGGACAAGAACACTGAAGCTTTCTTT. Translating gives CSEGGDKNTEAFF.